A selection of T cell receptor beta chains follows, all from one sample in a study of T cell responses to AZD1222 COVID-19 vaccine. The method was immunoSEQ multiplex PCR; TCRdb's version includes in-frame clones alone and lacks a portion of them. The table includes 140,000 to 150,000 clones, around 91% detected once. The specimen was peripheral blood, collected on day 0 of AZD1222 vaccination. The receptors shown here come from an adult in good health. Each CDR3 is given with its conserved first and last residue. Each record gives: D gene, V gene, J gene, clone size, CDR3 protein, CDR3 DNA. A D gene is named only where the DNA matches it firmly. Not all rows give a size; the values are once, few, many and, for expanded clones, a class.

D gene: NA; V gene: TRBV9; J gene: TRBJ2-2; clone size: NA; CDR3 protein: CASSVWATGELFF; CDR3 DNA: TGTGCCAGCAGCGTATGGGCTACCGGGGAGCTGTTTTTT
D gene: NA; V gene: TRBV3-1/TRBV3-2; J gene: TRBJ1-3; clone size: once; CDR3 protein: CASSQLPFLSNSSGNTIYF; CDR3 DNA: TGTGCCAGCAGCCAACTTCCTTTTCTTTCTAACTCCTCTGGAAACACCATATATTTT
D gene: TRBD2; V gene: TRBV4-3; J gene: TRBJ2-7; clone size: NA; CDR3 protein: CASSQAVLAGGYEQYF; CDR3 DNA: TGCGCCAGCAGCCAAGCTGTCCTAGCGGGGGGTTACGAGCAGTACTTC
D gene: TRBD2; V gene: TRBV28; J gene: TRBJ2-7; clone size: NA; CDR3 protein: CASSRGLAVEQYF; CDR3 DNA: TGTGCCAGCAGCCGCGGACTAGCCGTCGAGCAGTACTTC
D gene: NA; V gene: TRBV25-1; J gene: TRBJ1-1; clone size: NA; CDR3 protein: CATSGEVTEAFF; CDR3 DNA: TGTGCCACCTCCGGAGAGGTCACTGAAGCTTTCTTT
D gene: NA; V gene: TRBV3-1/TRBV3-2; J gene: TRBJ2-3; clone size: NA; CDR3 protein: CASSLGGSTDTQYF; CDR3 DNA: TGTGCCAGCAGCCTAGGGGGGAGCACAGATACGCAGTATTTT
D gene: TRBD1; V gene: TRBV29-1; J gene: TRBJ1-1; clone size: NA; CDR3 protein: CSSWTGHTEAFF; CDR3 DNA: TGCAGCTCCTGGACAGGGCACACTGAAGCTTTCTTT
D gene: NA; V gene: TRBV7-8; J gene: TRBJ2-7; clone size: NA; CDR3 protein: CASSWGLRDEQYF; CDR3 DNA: TGTGCCAGCAGCTGGGGCCTTAGGGACGAGCAGTACTTC
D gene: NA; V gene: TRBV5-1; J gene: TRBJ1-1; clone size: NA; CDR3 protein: CASRSAGPSTEAFF; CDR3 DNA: TGCGCCAGCAGGTCGGCAGGTCCCAGCACTGAAGCTTTCTTT
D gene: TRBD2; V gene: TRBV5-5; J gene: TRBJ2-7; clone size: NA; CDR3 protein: CASSGPAGGPYEQYF; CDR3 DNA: TGTGCCAGCAGCGGCCCAGCGGGAGGGCCGTATGAGCAGTACTTC
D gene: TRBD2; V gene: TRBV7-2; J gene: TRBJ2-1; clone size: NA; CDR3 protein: CASSLHSGSYEQFF; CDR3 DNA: TGTGCCAGCAGCTTACATAGCGGGAGTTACGAGCAGTTCTTC
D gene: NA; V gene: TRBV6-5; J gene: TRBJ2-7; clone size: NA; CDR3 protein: CASSLRTGMTNEQYF; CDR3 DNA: TGTGCCAGCAGCCTCCGAACAGGGATGACCAACGAGCAGTACTTC
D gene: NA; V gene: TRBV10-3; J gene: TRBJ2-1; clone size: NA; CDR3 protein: CAIGQRPFDEQFF; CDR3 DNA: TGTGCCATCGGTCAACGTCCCTTCGATGAGCAGTTCTTC
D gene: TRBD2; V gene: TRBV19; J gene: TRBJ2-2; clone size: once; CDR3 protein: CASSIGRAGGNTGELFF; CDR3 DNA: TGTGCCAGTAGTATAGGGAGAGCGGGGGGGAACACCGGGGAGCTGTTTTTT
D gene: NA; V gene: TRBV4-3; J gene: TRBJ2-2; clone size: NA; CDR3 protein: CASSQVLAGELFF; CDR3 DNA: TGCGCCAGCAGCCAAGTGCTGGCCGGGGAGCTGTTTTTT
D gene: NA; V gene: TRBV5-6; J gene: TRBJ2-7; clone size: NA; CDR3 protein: CASSLEGSSYEQYF; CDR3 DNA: TGTGCCAGCAGCTTGGAGGGCAGCTCCTACGAGCAGTACTTC
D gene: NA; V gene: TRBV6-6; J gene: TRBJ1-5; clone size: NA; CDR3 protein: CASNEEEYQPQHF; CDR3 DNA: TGTGCCAGTAACGAGGAGGAATATCAGCCCCAGCATTTT
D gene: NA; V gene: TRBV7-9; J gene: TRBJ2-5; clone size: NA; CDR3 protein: CASSLVGETQYF; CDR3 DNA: TGTGCCAGCAGCTTAGTGGGTGAGACCCAGTACTTC
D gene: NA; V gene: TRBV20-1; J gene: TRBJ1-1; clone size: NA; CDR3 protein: CSARVTEAFF; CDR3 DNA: TGCAGTGCTAGAGTCACTGAAGCTTTCTTT
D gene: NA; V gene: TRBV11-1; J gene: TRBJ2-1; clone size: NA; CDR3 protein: CASSNLWANEQFF; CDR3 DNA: TGTGCCAGCAGCAACTTATGGGCCAATGAGCAGTTCTTC
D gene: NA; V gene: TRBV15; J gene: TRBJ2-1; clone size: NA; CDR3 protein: CATSRAGRNEQFF; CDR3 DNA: TGTGCCACCAGCAGAGCGGGAAGGAATGAGCAGTTCTTC
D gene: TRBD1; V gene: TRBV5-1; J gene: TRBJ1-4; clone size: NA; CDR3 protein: CASSAGQGTTNEKLFF; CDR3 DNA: TGCGCCAGCAGCGCTGGACAGGGGACAACTAATGAAAAACTGTTTTTT
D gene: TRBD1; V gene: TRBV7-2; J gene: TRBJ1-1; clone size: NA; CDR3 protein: CASSLVPTGGNEAFF; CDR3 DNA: TGTGCCAGCAGCTTAGTCCCGACAGGGGGCAATGAAGCTTTCTTT
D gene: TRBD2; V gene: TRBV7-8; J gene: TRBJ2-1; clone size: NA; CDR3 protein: CASSFRTSGYNEQFF; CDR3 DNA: TGTGCCAGCAGCTTCCGAACTAGCGGATACAATGAGCAGTTCTTC
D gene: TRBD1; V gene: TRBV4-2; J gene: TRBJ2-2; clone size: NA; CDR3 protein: CASTGGEVTGELFF; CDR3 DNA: TGTGCCAGCACAGGGGGAGAGGTGACCGGGGAGCTGTTTTTT
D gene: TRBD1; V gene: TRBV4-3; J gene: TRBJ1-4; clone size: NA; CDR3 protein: CASSPTGFNEKLFF; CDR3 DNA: TGCGCCAGCAGCCCGACAGGGTTTAATGAAAAACTGTTTTTT
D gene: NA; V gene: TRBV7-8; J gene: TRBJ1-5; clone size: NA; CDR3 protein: CASSLGVRIPFSNQPQHF; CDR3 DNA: TGTGCCAGCAGCTTAGGTGTTCGGATACCTTTTAGCAATCAGCCCCAGCATTTT
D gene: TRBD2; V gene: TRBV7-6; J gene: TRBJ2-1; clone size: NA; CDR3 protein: CASSLALAGAYNEQFF; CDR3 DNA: TGTGCCAGCAGCTTAGCGCTAGCGGGGGCTTACAATGAGCAGTTCTTC
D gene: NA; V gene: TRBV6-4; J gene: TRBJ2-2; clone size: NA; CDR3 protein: CASSQEHRDNGELFF; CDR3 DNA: TGTGCCAGCAGCCAAGAGCATCGGGATAACGGGGAGCTGTTTTTT
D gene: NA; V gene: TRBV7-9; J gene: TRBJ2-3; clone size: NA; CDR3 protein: CASSGMILPDTQYF; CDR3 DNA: TGTGCCAGCAGCGGGATGATTCTACCGGATACGCAGTATTTT
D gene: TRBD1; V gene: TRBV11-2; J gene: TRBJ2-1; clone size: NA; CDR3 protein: CASNPGTGIYNEQFF; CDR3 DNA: TGTGCCAGCAACCCAGGGACAGGCATTTACAATGAGCAGTTCTTC